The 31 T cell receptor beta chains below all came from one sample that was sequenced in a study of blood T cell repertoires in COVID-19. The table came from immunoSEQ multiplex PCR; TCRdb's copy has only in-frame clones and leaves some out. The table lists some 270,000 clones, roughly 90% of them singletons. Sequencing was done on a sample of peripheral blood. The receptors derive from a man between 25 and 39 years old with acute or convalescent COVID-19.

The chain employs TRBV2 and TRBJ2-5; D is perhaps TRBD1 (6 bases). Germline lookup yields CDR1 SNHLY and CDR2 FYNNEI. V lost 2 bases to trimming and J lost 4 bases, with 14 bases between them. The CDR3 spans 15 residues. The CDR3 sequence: CASSEWVEGVETQYF. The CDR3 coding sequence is TGTGCCAGCAGTGAATGGGTAGAGGGGGTAGAGACCCAGTACTTC. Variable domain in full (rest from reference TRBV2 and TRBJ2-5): EPEVTQTPSHQVTQMGQEVILRCVPISNHLYFYWYRQILGQKVEFLVSFYNNEISEKSEIFDDQFSVERPDGSNFTLKIRSTKLEDSAMYFCASSEWVEGVETQYFGPGTRLLVL.

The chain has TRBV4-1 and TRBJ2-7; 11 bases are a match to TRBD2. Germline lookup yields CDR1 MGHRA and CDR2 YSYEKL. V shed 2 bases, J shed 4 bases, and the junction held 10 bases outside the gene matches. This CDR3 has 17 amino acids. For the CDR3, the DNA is TGCGCCAGCAGCCAAAGGATAACTAGCGGGAGTAAATACGAGCAGTACTTC. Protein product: CASSQRITSGSKYEQYF.

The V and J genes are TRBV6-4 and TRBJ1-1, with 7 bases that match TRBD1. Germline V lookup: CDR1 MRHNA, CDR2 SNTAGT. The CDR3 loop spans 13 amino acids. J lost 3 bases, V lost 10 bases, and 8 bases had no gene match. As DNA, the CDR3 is TGTGCCACAGAGCCCAGGGGGTACACTGAAGCTTTCTTT. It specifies CATEPRGYTEAFF.

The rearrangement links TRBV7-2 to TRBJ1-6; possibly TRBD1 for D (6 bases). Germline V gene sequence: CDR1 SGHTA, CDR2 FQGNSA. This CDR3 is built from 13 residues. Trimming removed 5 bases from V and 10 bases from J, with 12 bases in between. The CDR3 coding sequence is TGTGCCAGCAGCCCACAGGGCGCCTCACCCCTCCACTTT. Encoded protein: CASSPQGASPLHF.

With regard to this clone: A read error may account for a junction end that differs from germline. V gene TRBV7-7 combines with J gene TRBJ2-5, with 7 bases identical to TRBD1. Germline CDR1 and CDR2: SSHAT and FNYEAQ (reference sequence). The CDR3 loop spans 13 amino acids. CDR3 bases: TGTGCTAGCAGCCCCGGGACAGTGGGGACCCAGTACTTC. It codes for CASSPGTVGTQYF.

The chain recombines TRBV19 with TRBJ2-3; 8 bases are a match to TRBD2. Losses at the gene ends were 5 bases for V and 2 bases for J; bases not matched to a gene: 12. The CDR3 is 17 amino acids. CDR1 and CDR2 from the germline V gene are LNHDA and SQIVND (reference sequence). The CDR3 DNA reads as TGTGCCAGTAGTGCCCGGGGGGAGCGGGGGACCACAGATACGCAGTATTTT. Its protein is CASSARGERGTTDTQYF.

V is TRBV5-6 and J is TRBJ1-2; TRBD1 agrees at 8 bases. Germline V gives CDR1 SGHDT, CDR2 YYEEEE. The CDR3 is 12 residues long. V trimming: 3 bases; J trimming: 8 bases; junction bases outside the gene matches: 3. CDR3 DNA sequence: TGTGCCAGCAGCTGGGGGACAGGCGGCTACACCTTC. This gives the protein CASSWGTGGYTF.

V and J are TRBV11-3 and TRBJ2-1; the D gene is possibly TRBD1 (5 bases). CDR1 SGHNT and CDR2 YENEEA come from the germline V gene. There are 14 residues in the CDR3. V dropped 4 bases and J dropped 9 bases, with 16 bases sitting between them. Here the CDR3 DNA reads TGTGCCAGCAGCTCGTTGGGGCAGGGCGGTGAGCAGTTCTTC. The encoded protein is CASSSLGQGGEQFF.

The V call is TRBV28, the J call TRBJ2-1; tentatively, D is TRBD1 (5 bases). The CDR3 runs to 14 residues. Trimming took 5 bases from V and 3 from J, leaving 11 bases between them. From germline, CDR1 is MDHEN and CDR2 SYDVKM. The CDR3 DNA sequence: TGTGCCAGCAGTCCGGACACTATCTACAATGAGCAGTTCTTC. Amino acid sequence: CASSPDTIYNEQFF.

The CDR3 bases are TGTGCCAGCAGTACTCCGGGACAGGGGTACTACGAGCAGTACTTC. It codes for CASSTPGQGYYEQYF. This chain links TRBV6-1 with TRBJ2-7, with TRBD1 identical over 10 bases. There are 15 residues in the CDR3. Germline CDR1 is MNHNS and CDR2 is SASEGT. V was pared by 5 bases and J by 3 bases, with 7 bases of the junction left unmatched.

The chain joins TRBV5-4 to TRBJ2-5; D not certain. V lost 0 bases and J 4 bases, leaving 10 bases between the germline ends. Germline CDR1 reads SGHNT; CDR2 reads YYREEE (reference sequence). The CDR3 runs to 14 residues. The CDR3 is CASSLGQSIETQYF. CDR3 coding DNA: TGTGCCAGCAGCTTGGGGCAGTCGATAGAGACCCAGTACTTC. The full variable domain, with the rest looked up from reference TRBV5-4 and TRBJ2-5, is ETGVTQSPTHLIKTRGQQVTLRCSSQSGHNTVSWYQQALGQGPQFIFQYYREEENGRGNFPPRFSGLQFPNYSSELNVNALELDDSALYLCASSLGQSIETQYFGPGTRLLVL.

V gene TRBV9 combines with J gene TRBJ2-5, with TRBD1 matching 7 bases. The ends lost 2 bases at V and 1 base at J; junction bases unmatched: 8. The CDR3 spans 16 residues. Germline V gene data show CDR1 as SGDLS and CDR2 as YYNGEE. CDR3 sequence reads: CASSVQQGNFQETQYF. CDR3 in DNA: TGTGCCAGCAGCGTTCAACAGGGGAATTTCCAAGAGACCCAGTACTTC.

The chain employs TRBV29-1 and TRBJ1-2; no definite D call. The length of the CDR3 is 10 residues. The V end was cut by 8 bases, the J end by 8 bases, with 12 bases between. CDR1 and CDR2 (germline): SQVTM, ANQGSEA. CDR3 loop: CSTRIQGYTF. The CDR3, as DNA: TGCAGCACTCGAATCCAAGGCTACACCTTC.

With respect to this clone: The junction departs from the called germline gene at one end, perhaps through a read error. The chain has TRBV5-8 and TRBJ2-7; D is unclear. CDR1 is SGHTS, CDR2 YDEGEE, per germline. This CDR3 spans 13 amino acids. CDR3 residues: CASSAGLFYEQYF. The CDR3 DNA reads TGTGCGAGCAGCGCAGGCCTCTTTTACGAGCAGTACTTC.

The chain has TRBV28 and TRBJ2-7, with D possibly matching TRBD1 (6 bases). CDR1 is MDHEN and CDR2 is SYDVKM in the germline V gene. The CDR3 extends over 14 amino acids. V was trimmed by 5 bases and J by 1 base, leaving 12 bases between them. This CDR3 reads CASSTPQGSYEQYF. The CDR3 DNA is TGTGCCAGCAGTACACCACAGGGTTCCTACGAGCAGTACTTC. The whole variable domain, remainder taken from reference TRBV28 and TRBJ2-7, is DVKVTQSSRYLVKRTGEKVFLECVQDMDHENMFWYRQDPGLGLRLIYFSYDVKMKEKGDIPEGYSVSREKKERFSLILESASTNQTSMYLCASSTPQGSYEQYFGPGTRLTVT.

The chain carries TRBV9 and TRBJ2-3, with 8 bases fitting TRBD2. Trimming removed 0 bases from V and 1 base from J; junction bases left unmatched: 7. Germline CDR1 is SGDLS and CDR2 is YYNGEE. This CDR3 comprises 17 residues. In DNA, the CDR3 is TGTGCCAGCAGCGTAGCTTTGAGCGGGAGTGGCACAGATACGCAGTATTTT. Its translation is CASSVALSGSGTDTQYF.

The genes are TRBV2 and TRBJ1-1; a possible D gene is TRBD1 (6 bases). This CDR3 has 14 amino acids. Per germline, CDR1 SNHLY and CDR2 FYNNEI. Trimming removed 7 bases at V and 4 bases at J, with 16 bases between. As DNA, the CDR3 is TGTGCCAGCACCCTAGGACAGTACGGCACTGAAGCTTTCTTT. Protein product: CASTLGQYGTEAFF.

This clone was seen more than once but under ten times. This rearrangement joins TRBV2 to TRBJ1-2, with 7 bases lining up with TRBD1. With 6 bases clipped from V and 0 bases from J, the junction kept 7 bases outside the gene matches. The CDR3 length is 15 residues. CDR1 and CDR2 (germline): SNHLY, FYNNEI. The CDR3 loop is CASRETGFANYGYTF. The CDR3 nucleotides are TGTGCCAGCAGAGAGACAGGGTTCGCTAACTATGGCTACACCTTC.

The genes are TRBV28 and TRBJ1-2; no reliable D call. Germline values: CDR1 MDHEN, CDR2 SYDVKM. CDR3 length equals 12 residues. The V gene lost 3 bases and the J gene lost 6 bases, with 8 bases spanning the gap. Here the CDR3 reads CASSLRLNGYTF. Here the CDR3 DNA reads TGTGCCAGCAGTTTGAGGCTCAATGGCTACACCTTC.

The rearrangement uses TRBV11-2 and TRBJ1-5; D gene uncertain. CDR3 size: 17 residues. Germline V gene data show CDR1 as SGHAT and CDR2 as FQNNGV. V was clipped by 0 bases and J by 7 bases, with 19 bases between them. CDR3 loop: CASSLDPMVSGGQPQHF. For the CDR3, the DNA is TGTGCCAGCAGCTTAGACCCAATGGTTTCGGGTGGGCAGCCCCAGCATTTT.

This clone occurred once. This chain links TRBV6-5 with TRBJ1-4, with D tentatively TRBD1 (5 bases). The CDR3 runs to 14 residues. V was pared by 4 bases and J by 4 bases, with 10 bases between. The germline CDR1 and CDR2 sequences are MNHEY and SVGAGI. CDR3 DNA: TGTGCCAGCAGTTCAATCGACAGTAATGAAAAACTGTTTTTT. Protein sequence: CASSSIDSNEKLFF.

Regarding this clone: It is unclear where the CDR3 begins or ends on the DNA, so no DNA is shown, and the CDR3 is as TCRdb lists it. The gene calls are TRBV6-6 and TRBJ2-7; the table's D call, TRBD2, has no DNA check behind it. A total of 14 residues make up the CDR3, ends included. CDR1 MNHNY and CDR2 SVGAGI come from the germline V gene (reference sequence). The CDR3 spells CASSSSRGGYEQYF.

This CDR3 reads CASSHKRAGGNQETQYF. Here the CDR3 DNA reads TGTGCCAGCAGCCATAAGAGAGCGGGGGGGAATCAAGAGACCCAGTACTTC. V is TRBV4-2 and J is TRBJ2-5, with TRBD2 identical over 10 bases. The junction had 9 bases not matched to a gene; V was cut back by 3 bases and J by 2 bases. Per the germline V gene, CDR1 is LGHNA and CDR2 is YNFKEQ. The CDR3 is 17 amino acids.

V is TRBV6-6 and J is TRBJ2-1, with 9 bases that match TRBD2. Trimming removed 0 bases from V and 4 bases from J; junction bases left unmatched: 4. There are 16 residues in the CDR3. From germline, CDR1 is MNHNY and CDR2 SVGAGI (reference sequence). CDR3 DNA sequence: TGTGCCAGCAGTTACTCGAACAGCGGGGGGTACAATGAGCAGTTCTTC. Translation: CASSYSNSGGYNEQFF.

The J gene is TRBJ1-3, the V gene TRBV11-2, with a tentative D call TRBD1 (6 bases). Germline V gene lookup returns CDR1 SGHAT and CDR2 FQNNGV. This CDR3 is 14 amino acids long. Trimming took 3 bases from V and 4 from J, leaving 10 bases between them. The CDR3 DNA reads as TGTGCCAGCAGCTTTGACAGGACGGGAAACACCATATATTTT. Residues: CASSFDRTGNTIYF. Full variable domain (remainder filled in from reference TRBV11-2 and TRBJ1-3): EAGVAQSPRYKIIEKRQSVAFWCNPISGHATLYWYQQILGQGPKLLIQFQNNGVVDDSQLPKDRFSAERLKGVDSTLKIQPAKLEDSAVYLCASSFDRTGNTIYFGEGSWLTVV.

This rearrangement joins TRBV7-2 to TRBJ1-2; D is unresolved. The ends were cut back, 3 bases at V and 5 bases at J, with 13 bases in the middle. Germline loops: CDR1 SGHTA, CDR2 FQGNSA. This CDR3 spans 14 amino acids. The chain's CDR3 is CASSFSQNVYGYTF. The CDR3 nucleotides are TGTGCCAGCAGCTTTAGTCAAAACGTTTATGGCTACACCTTC.

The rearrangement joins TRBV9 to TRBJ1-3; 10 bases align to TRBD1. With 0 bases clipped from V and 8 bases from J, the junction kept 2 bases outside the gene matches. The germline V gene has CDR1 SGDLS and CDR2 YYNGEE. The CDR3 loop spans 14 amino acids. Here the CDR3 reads CASSVGTGGDTIYF. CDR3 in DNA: TGTGCCAGCAGCGTAGGGACAGGGGGGGACACCATATATTTT.

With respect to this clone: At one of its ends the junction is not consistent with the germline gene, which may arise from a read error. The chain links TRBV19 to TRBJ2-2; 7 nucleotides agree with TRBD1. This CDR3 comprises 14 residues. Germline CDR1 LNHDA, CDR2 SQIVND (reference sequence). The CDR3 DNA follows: TGTGCCAGCACTCTGGACAGGAACCCCGGGGAGCTGTTTTTT. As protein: CASTLDRNPGELFF.

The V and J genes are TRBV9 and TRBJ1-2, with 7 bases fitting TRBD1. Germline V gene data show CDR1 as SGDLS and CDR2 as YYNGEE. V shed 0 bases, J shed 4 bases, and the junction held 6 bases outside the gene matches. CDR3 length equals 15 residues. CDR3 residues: CASSVARTGGYGYTF. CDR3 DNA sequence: TGTGCCAGCAGCGTAGCTAGGACAGGAGGCTATGGCTACACCTTC.

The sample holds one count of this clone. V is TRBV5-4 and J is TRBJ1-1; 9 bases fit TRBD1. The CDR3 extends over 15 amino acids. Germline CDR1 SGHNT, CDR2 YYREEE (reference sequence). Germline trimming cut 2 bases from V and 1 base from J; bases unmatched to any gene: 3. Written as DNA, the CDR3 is TGTGCCAGCAGCTTACAGGGGGCCCGGAACACTGAAGCTTTCTTT. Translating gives CASSLQGARNTEAFF.

The CDR3 region is CASSLAQGGSPLHF. CDR3 sequence (DNA): TGTGCCAGCAGCTTAGCCCAGGGTGGGTCACCCCTCCACTTT. V and J are TRBV7-9 and TRBJ1-6; TRBD1 might be the D (5 bases). The germline V gene has CDR1 SEHNR and CDR2 FQNEAQ (reference sequence). Trimming removed 0 bases from V and 10 bases from J, with 10 bases in between. This CDR3 region has 14 residues.